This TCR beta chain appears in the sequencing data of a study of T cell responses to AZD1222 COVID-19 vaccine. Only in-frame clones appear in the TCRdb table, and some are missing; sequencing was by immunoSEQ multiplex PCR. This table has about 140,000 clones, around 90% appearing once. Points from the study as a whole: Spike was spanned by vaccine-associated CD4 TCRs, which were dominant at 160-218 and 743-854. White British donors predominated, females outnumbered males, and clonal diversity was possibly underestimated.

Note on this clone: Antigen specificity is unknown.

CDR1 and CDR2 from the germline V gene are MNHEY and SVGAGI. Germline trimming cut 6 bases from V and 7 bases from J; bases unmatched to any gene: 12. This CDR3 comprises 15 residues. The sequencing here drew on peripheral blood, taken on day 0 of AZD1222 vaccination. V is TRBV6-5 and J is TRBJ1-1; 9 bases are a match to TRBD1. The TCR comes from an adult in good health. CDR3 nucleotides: TGTGCCAGCAGAACATGGACAGGGGCATTATTTGAAGCTTTCTTT. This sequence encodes CASRTWTGALFEAFF.